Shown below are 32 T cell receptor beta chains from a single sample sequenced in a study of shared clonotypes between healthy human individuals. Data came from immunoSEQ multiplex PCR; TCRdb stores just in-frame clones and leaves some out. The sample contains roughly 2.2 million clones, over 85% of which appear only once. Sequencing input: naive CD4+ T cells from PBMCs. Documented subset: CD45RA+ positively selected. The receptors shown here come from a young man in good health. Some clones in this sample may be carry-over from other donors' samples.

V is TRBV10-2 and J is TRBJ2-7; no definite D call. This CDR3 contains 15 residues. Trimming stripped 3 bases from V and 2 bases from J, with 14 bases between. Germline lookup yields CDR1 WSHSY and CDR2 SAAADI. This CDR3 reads CASSDSVGKAYEQYF. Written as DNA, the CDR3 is TGCGCCAGCAGTGATTCTGTTGGTAAGGCCTACGAGCAGTACTTC.

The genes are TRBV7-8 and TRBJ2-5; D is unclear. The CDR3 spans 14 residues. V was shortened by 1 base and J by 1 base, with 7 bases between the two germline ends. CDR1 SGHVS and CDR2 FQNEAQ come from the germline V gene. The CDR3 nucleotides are TGTGCCAGCAGCTTAGGGGCCGTCCAAGAGACCCAGTACTTC. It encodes CASSLGAVQETQYF. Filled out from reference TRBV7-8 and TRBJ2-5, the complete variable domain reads GAGVSQSPRYKVAKRGQDVALRCDPISGHVSLFWYQQALGQGPEFLTYFQNEAQLDKSGLPSDRFFAERPEGSVSTLKIQRTQQEDSAVYLCASSLGAVQETQYFGPGTRLLVL.

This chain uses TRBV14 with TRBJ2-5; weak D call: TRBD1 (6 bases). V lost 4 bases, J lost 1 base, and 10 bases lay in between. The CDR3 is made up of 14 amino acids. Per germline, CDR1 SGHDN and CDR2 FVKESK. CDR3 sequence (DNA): TGTGCCAGCAGCCTCTGGGGGCTCCAAGAGACCCAGTACTTC. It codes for CASSLWGLQETQYF.

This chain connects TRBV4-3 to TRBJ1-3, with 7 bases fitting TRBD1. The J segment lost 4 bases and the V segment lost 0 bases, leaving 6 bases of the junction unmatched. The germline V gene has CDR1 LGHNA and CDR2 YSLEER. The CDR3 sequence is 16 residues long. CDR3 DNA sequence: TGCGCCAGCAGCCAAGATAGGTGGACAGGAGGAAACACCATATATTTT. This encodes CASSQDRWTGGNTIYF.

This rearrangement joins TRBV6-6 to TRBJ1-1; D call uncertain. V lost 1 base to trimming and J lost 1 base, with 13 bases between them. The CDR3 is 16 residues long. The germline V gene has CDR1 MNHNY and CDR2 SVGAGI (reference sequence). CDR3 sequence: CASSYLGQLTNTEAFF. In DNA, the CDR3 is TGTGCCAGCAGTTACTTAGGGCAGCTTACGAACACTGAAGCTTTCTTT.

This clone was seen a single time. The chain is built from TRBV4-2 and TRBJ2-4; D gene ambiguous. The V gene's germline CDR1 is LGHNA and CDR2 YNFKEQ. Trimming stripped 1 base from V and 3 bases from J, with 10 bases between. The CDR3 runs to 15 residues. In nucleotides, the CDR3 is TGTGCCAGCAGCCAAGTGCCGACGGGCAAAAACATTCAGTACTTC. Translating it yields CASSQVPTGKNIQYF.

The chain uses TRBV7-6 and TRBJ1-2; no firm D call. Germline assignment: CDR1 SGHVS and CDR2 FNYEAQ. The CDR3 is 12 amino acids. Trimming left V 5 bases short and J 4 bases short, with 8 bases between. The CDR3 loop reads CASSPSGYGYTF. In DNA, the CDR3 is TGTGCCAGCAGCCCTTCCGGCTATGGCTACACCTTC.

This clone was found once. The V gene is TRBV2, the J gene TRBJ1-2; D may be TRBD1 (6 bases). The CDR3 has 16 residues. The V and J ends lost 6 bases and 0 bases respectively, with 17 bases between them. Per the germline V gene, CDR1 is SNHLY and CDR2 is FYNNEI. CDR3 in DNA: TGTGCCAGCAGAAGTGGACAGCCCGCCTCTAACTATGGCTACACCTTC. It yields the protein CASRSGQPASNYGYTF.

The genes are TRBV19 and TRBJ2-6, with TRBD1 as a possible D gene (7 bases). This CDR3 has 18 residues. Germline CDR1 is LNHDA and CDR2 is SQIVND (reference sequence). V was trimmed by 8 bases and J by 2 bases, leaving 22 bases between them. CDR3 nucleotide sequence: TGTGCCAGTGCTAGCCAGGGGGGCAGGATAACTGGGGCCAACGTCCTGACTTTC. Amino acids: CASASQGGRITGANVLTF. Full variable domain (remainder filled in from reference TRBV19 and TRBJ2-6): DGGITQSPKYLFRKEGQNVTLSCEQNLNHDAMYWYRQDPGQGLRLIYYSQIVNDFQKGDIAEGYSVSREKKESFPLTVTSAQKNPTAFYLCASASQGGRITGANVLTFGAGSRLTVL.

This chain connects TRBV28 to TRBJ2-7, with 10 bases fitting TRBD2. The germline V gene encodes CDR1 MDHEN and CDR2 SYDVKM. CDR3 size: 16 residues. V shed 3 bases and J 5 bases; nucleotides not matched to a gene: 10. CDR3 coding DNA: TGTGCCAGCAGTTTCTACCGACTAGCGGGCCGCGACGAGCAGTACTTC. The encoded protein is CASSFYRLAGRDEQYF.

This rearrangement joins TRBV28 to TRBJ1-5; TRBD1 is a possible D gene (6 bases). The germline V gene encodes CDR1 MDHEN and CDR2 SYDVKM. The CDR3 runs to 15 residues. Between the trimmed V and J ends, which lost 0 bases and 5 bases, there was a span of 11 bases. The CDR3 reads CASSLWTGNYQPQHF. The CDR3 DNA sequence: TGTGCCAGCAGTTTATGGACAGGTAATTATCAGCCCCAGCATTTT.

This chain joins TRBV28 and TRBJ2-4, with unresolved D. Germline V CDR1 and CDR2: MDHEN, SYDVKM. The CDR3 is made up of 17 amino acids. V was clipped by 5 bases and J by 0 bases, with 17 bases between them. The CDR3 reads CASSETEGALAKNIQYF. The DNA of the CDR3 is TGTGCCAGCAGTGAAACTGAAGGTGCCCTAGCCAAAAACATTCAGTACTTC.

In DNA, the CDR3 is TGCGCCAGCAGCCATTTTAGCGGGGACACCGGGGAGCTGTTTTTT. Its protein is CASSHFSGDTGELFF. The chain recombines TRBV4-1 with TRBJ2-2; 8 positions match TRBD2. The V segment lost 3 bases and the J segment 3 bases; nucleotides outside the gene matches: 3. Germline CDR1 MGHRA, CDR2 YSYEKL. There are 15 residues in the CDR3.

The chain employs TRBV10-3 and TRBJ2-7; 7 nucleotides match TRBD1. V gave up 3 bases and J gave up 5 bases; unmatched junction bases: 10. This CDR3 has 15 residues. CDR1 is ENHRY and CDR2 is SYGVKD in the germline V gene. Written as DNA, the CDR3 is TGTGCCATCAGTGACCGCCAGGGGGTGGTCCACGAGCAGTACTTC. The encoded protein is CAISDRQGVVHEQYF.

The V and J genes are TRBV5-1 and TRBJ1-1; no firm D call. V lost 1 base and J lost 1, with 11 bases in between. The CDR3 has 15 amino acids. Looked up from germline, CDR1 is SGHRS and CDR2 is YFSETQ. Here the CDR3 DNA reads TGCGCCAGCAGCTTGTTTCGTTCAGGGAACACTGAAGCTTTCTTT. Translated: CASSLFRSGNTEAFF. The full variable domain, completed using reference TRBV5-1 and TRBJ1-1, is KAGVTQTPRYLIKTRGQQVTLSCSPISGHRSVSWYQQTPGQGLQFLFEYFSETQRNKGNFPGRFSGRQFSNSRSEMNVSTLELGDSALYLCASSLFRSGNTEAFFGQGTRLTVV.

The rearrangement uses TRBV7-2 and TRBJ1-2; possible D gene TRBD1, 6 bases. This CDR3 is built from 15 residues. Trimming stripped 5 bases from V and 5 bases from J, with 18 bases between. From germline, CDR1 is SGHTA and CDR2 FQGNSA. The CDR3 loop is CASSPRPGRGYGYTF. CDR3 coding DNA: TGTGCCAGCAGCCCCCGCCCGGGCAGGGGATATGGCTACACCTTC. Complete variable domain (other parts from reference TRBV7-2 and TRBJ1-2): GAGVSQSPSNKVTEKGKDVELRCDPISGHTALYWYRQSLGQGLEFLIYFQGNSAPDKSGLPSDRFSAERTGGSVSTLTIQRTQQEDSAVYLCASSPRPGRGYGYTFGSGTRLTVV.

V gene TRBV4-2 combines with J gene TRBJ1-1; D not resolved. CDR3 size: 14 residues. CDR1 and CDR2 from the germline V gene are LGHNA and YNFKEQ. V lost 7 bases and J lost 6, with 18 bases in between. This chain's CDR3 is CASTWSLGAAEAFF. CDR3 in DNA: TGTGCCAGCACCTGGAGTTTGGGTGCCGCTGAAGCTTTCTTT.

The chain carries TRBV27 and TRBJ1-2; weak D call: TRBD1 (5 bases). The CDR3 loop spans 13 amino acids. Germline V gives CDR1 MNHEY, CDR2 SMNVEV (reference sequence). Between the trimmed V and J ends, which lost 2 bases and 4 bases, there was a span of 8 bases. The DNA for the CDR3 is TGTGCCAGCAGTTTAAAGGGGTCCTATGGCTACACCTTC. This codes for CASSLKGSYGYTF.

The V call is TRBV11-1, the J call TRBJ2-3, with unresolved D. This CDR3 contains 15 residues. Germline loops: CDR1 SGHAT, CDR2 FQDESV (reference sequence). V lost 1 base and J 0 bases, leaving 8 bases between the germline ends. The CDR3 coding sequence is TGTGCCAGCAGCTTAGACGTGGGTAGCACAGATACGCAGTATTTT. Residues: CASSLDVGSTDTQYF.

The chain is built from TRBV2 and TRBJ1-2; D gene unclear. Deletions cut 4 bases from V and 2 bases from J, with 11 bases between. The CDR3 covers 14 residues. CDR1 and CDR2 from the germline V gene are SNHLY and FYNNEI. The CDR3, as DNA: TGTGCCAGCAGTGTACTCCCACACAACTATGGCTACACCTTC. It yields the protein CASSVLPHNYGYTF.

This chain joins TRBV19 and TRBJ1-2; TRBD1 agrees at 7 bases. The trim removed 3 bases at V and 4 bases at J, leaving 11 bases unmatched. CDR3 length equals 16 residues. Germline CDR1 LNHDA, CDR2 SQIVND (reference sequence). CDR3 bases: TGTGCCAGTAGTATGGGACAGCCCTCAGCGGTCTATGGCTACACCTTC. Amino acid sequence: CASSMGQPSAVYGYTF.

For the CDR3, the DNA is TGTGCCAGCAGCCTGGGACTAGCGGGAGCGGGAGATACGCAGTATTTT. Translating it yields CASSLGLAGAGDTQYF. The V gene is TRBV7-3, the J gene TRBJ2-3; TRBD2 matches at 14 bases. This CDR3 spans 16 amino acids. J gave up 5 bases and V 5 bases, and 6 bases lay outside the gene matches. The germline V gene has CDR1 SGHTA and CDR2 FQGTGA.

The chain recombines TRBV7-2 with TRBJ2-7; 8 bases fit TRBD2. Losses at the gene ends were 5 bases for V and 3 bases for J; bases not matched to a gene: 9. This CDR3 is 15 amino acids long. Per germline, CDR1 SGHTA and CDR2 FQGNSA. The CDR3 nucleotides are TGTGCCAGCAGCCCCCCCGGACTAGCCTACTACGAGCAGTACTTC. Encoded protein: CASSPPGLAYYEQYF.

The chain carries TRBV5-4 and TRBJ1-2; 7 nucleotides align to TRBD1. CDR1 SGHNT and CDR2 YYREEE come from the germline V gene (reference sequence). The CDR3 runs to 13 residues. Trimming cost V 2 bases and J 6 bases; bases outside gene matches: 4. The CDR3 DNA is TGTGCCAGCAGCTTTCAGGGGGAAGATGGCTACACCTTC. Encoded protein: CASSFQGEDGYTF.

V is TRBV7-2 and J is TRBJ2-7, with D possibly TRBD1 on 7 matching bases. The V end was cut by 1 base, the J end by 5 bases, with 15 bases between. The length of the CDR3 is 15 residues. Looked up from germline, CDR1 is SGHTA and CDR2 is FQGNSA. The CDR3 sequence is CASSLVVTGRNEQYF. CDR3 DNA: TGTGCCAGCAGCTTAGTTGTGACAGGGAGGAACGAGCAGTACTTC.

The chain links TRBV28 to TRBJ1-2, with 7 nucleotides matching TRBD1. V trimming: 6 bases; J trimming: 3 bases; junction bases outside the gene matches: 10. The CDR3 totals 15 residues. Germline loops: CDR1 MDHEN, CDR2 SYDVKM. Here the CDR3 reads CASRITPGTDYGYTF. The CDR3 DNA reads TGTGCCAGCAGGATAACCCCCGGGACAGACTATGGCTACACCTTC.

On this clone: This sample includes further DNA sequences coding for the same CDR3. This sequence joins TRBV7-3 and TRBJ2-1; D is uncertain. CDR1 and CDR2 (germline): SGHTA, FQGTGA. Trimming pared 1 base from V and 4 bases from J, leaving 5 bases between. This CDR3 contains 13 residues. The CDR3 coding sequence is TGTGCCAGCAGCTTAATCGGGTACAATGAGCAGTTCTTC. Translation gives CASSLIGYNEQFF.

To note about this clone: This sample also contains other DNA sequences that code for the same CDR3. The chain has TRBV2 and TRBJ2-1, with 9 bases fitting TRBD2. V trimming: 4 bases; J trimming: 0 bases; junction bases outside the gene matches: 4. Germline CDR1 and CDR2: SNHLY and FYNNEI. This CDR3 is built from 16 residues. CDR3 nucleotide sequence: TGTGCCAGCAGTGGGCGACTAGCGGCCTCCTACAATGAGCAGTTCTTC. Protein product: CASSGRLAASYNEQFF.

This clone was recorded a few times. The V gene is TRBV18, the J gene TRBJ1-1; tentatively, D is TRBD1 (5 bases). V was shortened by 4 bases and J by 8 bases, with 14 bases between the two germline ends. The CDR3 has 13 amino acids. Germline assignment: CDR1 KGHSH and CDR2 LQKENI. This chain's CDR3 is CASSQNTGEEAFF. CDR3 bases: TGTGCCAGCTCACAGAACACGGGGGAGGAAGCTTTCTTT.

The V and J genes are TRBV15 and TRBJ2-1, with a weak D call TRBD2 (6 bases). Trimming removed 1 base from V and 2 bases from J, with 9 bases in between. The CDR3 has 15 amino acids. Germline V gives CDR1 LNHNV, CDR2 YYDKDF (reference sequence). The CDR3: CATSRVGGAYNEQFF. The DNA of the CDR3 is TGTGCCACCAGCAGAGTGGGCGGGGCCTACAATGAGCAGTTCTTC.

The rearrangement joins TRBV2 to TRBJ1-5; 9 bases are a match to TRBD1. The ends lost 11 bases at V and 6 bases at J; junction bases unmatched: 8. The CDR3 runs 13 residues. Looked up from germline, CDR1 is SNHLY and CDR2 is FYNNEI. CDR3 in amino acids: CAARDRVGQPQHF. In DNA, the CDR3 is TGTGCCGCAAGGGACAGGGTGGGTCAGCCCCAGCATTTT.

The CDR3 DNA sequence: TGCAGCGTGGCCCCGCGGCATGGCTCCTACGAGCAGTACTTC. Protein sequence: CSVAPRHGSYEQYF. This chain uses TRBV29-1 with TRBJ2-7, with D unclear. CDR1 SQVTM and CDR2 ANQGSEA come from the germline V gene. The CDR3 has 14 amino acids. The ends were cut back, 6 bases at V and 0 bases at J, with 15 bases in the middle.